This is a list of T cell receptor beta chains from one sample in a study of T cells in Graves' hyperthyroidism and ophthalmopathy. Each CDR3 protein gets one entry after TCRdb re-called the multiplex PCR reads with MiXCR. The sample lists about 640,000 distinct CDR3 sequences, around 20% occurring once. Sequencing was performed on blood. The receptor set was obtained from a man aged 25 to 40 with Graves' ophthalmopathy. Each CDR3 is given with its conserved first and last residue. Each record gives: D gene, V gene, clone size, J gene, CDR3 protein, CDR3 DNA. The D gene is left open where the match is weak. Clone size is shown for a subset of rows, as once, few, many or a class of expanded clone.

TRBD2,TRBV11-2,many,TRBJ2-1,CASSSWAGADNEQFF,TGTGCCAGCAGCTCCTGGGCGGGAGCCGACAATGAGCAGTTCTTC
NA,TRBV5-1,NA,TRBJ2-7,CASSLDGAGPYEQYF,TGCGCCAGCAGCTTGGACGGGGCGGGACCCTACGAGCAGTACTTC
TRBD2,TRBV28,many,TRBJ2-7,CASSRRKYGTSGLEQYF,TGTGCCAGCAGCCGACGGAAATACGGGACTAGTGGACTTGAGCAGTACTTC
NA,TRBV6-2/TRBV6-3,NA,TRBJ2-6,CASTNGFSGANVLTF,TGTGCCAGCACAAACGGCTTCTCTGGGGCCAACGTCCTGACTTTC
NA,TRBV12-3/TRBV12-4,NA,TRBJ2-2,CASSFVAKNTGELFF,TGTGCCAGCAGTTTCGTGGCCAAAAACACCGGGGAGCTGTTTTTT
NA,TRBV28,many,TRBJ1-3,CASSSGYAIYF,TGTGCCAGCAGTTCGGGGTACGCCATATATTTT
NA,TRBV5-1,few,TRBJ2-3,CASSSGTRGVDTQYF,TGCGCCAGCAGCTCCGGGACCCGAGGGGTGGATACGCAGTATTTT
NA,TRBV7-2,NA,TRBJ2-2,CASSSPGQANTGALFF,TGTGCCAGCAGCTCCCCGGGGCAGGCGAACACCGGGGCGCTGTTTTTT
NA,TRBV28,NA,TRBJ1-2,CAILIGSNYGYTF,TGTGCCATCCTAATAGGATCCAACTATGGCTACACCTTC
NA,TRBV20-1,few,TRBJ1-6,CSARASNSPLHF,TGCAGTGCTCGAGCTAGTAATTCACCCCTCCACTTT
NA,TRBV5-6,NA,TRBJ2-7,CASSLGQSLTEQYF,TGTGCCAGCAGCTTGGGACAGTCCCTCACGGAGCAGTACTTC
NA,TRBV4-2,few,TRBJ1-1,CASSQSGNTEAFF,TGTGCCAGCAGCCAATCCGGGAACACTGAAGCTTTCTTT